Below are 12 T cell receptor beta chains sequenced from a single sample in a study of shared clonotypes between healthy human individuals. Clones were sequenced by immunoSEQ multiplex PCR, and TCRdb holds only the in-frame ones, with some missing. The sample has over 400,000 clones, approximately 78% seen once. The sequenced sample was PBMCs. These receptor sequences come from a woman in her forties in good health. Some clones in this sample may be carry-over from other donors' samples.

The genes are TRBV7-3 and TRBJ2-1; possibly TRBD2 for D (5 bases). This CDR3 contains 13 residues. Germline V gives CDR1 SGHTA, CDR2 FQGTGA. Trimming cost V 7 bases and J 11 bases, with 18 bases left between them. The chain's CDR3 is CASTTPDSEQQFF. In DNA, the CDR3 is TGTGCCAGCACAACCCCGGACTCCGAGCAGCAGTTCTTC.

This rearrangement joins TRBV7-2 to TRBJ2-1, with 11 nucleotides matching TRBD2. This CDR3 is 17 amino acids long. Germline CDR1 and CDR2: SGHTA and FQGNSA. Losses at the gene ends were 5 bases for V and 6 bases for J; bases not matched to a gene: 12. The CDR3 DNA sequence: TGTGCCAGCAGCCGATCGAACCAACTAGCGGGGGTCAATGAGCAGTTCTTC. Translation: CASSRSNQLAGVNEQFF.

Concerning this clone itself: This may stem from a read error, because a much larger clone lies one nucleotide away. Other DNA sequences within the sample encode an identical CDR3. V usage is TRBV27 and J usage is TRBJ1-5, with no clear D. Germline lookup yields CDR1 MNHEY and CDR2 SMNVEV (reference sequence). The CDR3 covers 14 residues. Here the CDR3 reads CASSFSGIDQPQHF. DNA of the CDR3: TGCGCCAGCAGTTTTTCGGGGATCGATCAGCCCCAGCATTTT.

The V gene is TRBV2, the J gene TRBJ2-3; D is ambiguous. Germline assignment: CDR1 SNHLY and CDR2 FYNNEI. V gave up 7 bases and J gave up 5 bases, with 10 bases separating them. The CDR3 consists of 12 residues. CDR3 region: CASTPWIDTQYF. The CDR3, as DNA: TGTGCCAGCACCCCTTGGATAGATACGCAGTATTTT.

The chain joins TRBV7-2 to TRBJ1-2; D perhaps matches TRBD1 (6 bases). The CDR3 totals 14 residues. V was pared by 10 bases and J by 2 bases, with 17 bases between. CDR1 and CDR2 from the germline V gene are SGHTA and FQGNSA. CDR3 nucleotide sequence: TGTGCCACTCGGGGTGGACAGTACAACTATGGCTACACCTTC. Translated, it gives CATRGGQYNYGYTF. The full variable domain, its missing parts supplied by reference TRBV7-2 and TRBJ1-2, is GAGVSQSPSNKVTEKGKDVELRCDPISGHTALYWYRQSLGQGLEFLIYFQGNSAPDKSGLPSDRFSAERTGGSVSTLTIQRTQQEDSAVYLCATRGGQYNYGYTFGSGTRLTVV.

CDR3 DNA: TGTGCCAGCGGACCGGGACAGTTCTACGAGCAGTACTTC. Its translation is CASGPGQFYEQYF. The chain joins TRBV6-1 to TRBJ2-7; 7 positions agree with TRBD1. The J segment lost 3 bases and the V segment lost 8 bases, leaving 7 bases of the junction unmatched. Germline CDR1 is MNHNS and CDR2 is SASEGT. This CDR3 comprises 13 residues.

The chain is built from TRBV2 and TRBJ1-2; tentatively, D is TRBD1 (5 bases). The V gene's germline CDR1 is SNHLY and CDR2 FYNNEI. The CDR3 consists of 12 residues. V dropped 6 bases and J dropped 1 base, with 6 bases sitting between them. In nucleotides, the CDR3 is TGTGCCAGCAGGACAGTTAACTATGGCTACACCTTC. Translating gives CASRTVNYGYTF.

This chain links TRBV11-3 with TRBJ2-5; TRBD2 matches 10 bases. There are 17 residues in the CDR3. The V and J ends lost 5 bases and 2 bases, in that order; junction bases with no gene match: 11. The germline CDR1 and CDR2 sequences are SGHNT and YENEEA. CDR3 nucleotide sequence: TGTGCCAGCAGCCCCGGAGGTACTAGCGGGGCTCAAGAGACCCAGTACTTC. Protein sequence: CASSPGGTSGAQETQYF.

Notes on this clone: In the same sample, other DNA sequences code for this CDR3. The V and J genes are TRBV10-3 and TRBJ2-3; 10 bases fit TRBD2. This CDR3 is built from 16 residues. Per germline, CDR1 ENHRY and CDR2 SYGVKD. Losses at the gene ends were 0 bases for V and 1 base for J; bases not matched to a gene: 1. The CDR3 region is CAISESGTSGTDTQYF. The DNA of the CDR3 is TGTGCCATCAGTGAGTCGGGGACTAGCGGCACAGATACGCAGTATTTT.

The chain combines TRBV7-2 with TRBJ2-7, with D hard to call. The CDR3 sequence is 15 residues long. Trimming removed 1 base from V and 0 bases from J, with 10 bases in between. Per the germline V gene, CDR1 is SGHTA and CDR2 is FQGNSA. The CDR3 here is CASSLDRARSYEQYF. CDR3 bases: TGTGCCAGCAGCTTAGATCGAGCCCGCTCCTACGAGCAGTACTTC.

Turning to this clone: A far larger clone lies a single base away; this is likely a read error. Other DNA sequences within the sample encode an identical CDR3. The chain couples TRBV27 to TRBJ2-5, with D possibly TRBD2 on 6 matching bases. The DNA matches TRBJ2-7 better at its end, which makes the J call doubtful. This CDR3 region has 15 residues. Germline loops: CDR1 MNHEY, CDR2 SMNVEV (reference sequence). The CDR3 loop reads CASSLAGRPRYEQYF. CDR3 sequence (DNA): TGTGCCAGCTCCTTGGCGGGAAGGCCCCGCTACGAGCAGTACTTC.

This chain links TRBV6-1 with TRBJ1-1, with D tentatively TRBD1 (5 bases). With 3 bases removed from V and 3 bases from J, the gap between germline ends came to 8 bases. Germline V gene lookup returns CDR1 MNHNS and CDR2 SASEGT. CDR3 length: 13 residues. In DNA form, the CDR3 reads TGTGCCAGCAGTGAGGGGGTCGACACTGAAGCTTTCTTT. It specifies CASSEGVDTEAFF.